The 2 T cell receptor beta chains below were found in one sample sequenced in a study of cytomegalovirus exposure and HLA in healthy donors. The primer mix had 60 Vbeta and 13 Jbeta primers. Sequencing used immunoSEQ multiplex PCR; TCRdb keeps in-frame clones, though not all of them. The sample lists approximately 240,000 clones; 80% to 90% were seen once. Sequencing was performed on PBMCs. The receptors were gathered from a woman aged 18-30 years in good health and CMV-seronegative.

The chain's CDR3 is CASSLEPSGNNEQFF. CDR3 nucleotide sequence: TGCGCCAGCAGCTTGGAGCCTAGCGGGAACAATGAGCAGTTCTTC. V is TRBV5-1 and J is TRBJ2-1; 9 positions agree with TRBD2. V shed 0 bases and J 5 bases; nucleotides not matched to a gene: 3. This CDR3 has 15 residues. CDR1 SGHRS and CDR2 YFSETQ come from the germline V gene.

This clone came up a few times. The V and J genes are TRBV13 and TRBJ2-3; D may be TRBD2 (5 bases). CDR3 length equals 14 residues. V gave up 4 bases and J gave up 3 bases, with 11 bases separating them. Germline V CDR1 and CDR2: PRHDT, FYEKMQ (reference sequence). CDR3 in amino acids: CASSSRGSTDTQYF. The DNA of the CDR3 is TGTGCCAGCAGCTCTCGGGGTAGTACAGATACGCAGTATTTT.